This TCR beta chain was identified during a study of a mutant IDH1 vaccine in newly diagnosed glioma (dated by TCRdb to the early 2020s). About the full investigation: Patients were given eight vaccinations, in weeks 1, 3, 5, 7, 11, 15, 19 and 23, which matched visits V03 through V10. Of the 30 or so patients who were treated, 62.5% were male and around 40% were female, and the mean age was approximately 40 years. Before enrollment, most patients had been given radiochemotherapy with temozolomide as standard therapy, while the rest had received either radiotherapy alone or temozolomide alone. In the chemotherapy-containing groups, vaccination started alongside temozolomide cycles, whereas in patients who had radiotherapy alone it started 4-6 weeks after radiotherapy. Peripheral blood was drawn at six visits: V03 (baseline), V05, V07, V10, V12 and V13. For exploratory analyses, longitudinal TCRB deep sequencing was carried out in under 30 treated patients wherever samples were available.

The label giving this sample's time point can be read as: week 11, during vaccination. Each vaccine dose was 300 ug of a 20-mer mutant IDH1 peptide in Montanide, given subcutaneously with topical imiquimod. All donors had newly diagnosed IDH1-mutant astrocytomas of WHO grade 3 or 4 that showed loss of nuclear ATRX. The samples were drawn from NOA16, a multicentre, single-arm, open-label phase I trial in Germany that tested a mutant IDH1 peptide vaccine in humans for the first time. Genomic DNA for TCRB sequencing was extracted from EDTA blood using the DNeasy Blood and Tissue Kit. The CDR3 numbers 15 residues from cysteine through phenylalanine. The only DNA kept is the CDR3, 45 bases in frame from the first base. Clipping removes 0 bases from V and 4 bases from J, with 3 as the unmatched junction base count. CDR1 and CDR2 (LGHNA, YSLEER) derive from the germline V gene. Broader findings and caveats from the paper: The authors noted that analyses of patient blood samples could not be reproduced because of sample limitations. Pseudoprogression seemed to be unrelated to changes in the top peripheral T cell clonotypes found by TCRB sequencing. Vaccine-induced immune responses across multiple MHC alleles were detected in roughly 94% of patients. Availability determined which PBMC samples were chosen for TCRB deep sequencing.

The library was built by means of the immunoSEQ multiplex PCR assay. Rearranged TCR beta chain sequences were amplified with the hsTCRB Kit following the manufacturer's protocol. An Illumina MiSeq was used to sequence the TCRB libraries. The source study handled its data this way. The kit vendor's proprietary platform handled demultiplexing, trimming and gene mapping. The table comes from immuneACCESS by way of TCRdb, which keeps in-frame sequences with V and J called. Part of the clones is missing from these tables; in studies checked, under half for an unresolved V gene and the rest for unknown reasons. The DNA gave D and trimming, while V, J and clone size come from that table. The sample table lists 120,000 or so clones, about four fifths of them with a count of one. The ten largest clones represent about 5.5% of the sample. This clone is a singleton in its sample. The antigen this receptor binds is unknown. Base-call qualities are not available, and no considerably larger clone is one nucleotide away.

This clonotype was obtained from a man between 35 and 55 years old with glioma. Here the chain combines TRBV4-3 and TRBJ1-1; 9 bases in the junction line up with TRBD1. Sample: PBMCs, taken from a glioma patient whose treatment included an IDH1 peptide vaccine. This receptor has the CDR3 CASSQDGTGITEAFF. The DNA sequence reads TGCGCCAGCAGCCAAGATGGGACAGGGATCACTGAAGCTTTCTTT.